A selection of T cell receptor beta chains follows, all from one sample in a study of T cells in Graves' hyperthyroidism and ophthalmopathy. TCRdb processed the multiplex PCR reads anew with MiXCR; each CDR3 protein has one entry. This sample has about 350,000 distinct CDR3 sequences, with approximately 13% found just once. Sequencing used blood. These receptor sequences come from a woman aged 25 to 39 with Graves' hyperthyroidism. Each CDR3 is given with its conserved first and last residue. The order of the fields is CDR3 protein, CDR3 DNA, clone size, D gene, V gene, J gene. D genes are given only for firm matches. Some rows mark clone size as missing; the rest say once, few, many or name a class of expanded clone.

CDR3aa: CASALSGQGNTGELFF; CDR3nt: TGTGCCAGCGCACTCTCGGGACAGGGGAACACCGGGGAGCTGTTTTTT; abundance: many; d_gene: TRBD1; v_gene: TRBV12-3/TRBV12-4; j_gene: TRBJ2-2
CDR3aa: CATSDLGQGRSNGSNQPQHF; CDR3nt: TGTGCCACCAGTGACCTTGGACAGGGCAGGAGTAACGGTAGCAATCAGCCCCAGCATTTT; abundance: -; d_gene: TRBD1; v_gene: TRBV24-1; j_gene: TRBJ1-5
CDR3aa: CASSEFRDSYNYGYTF; CDR3nt: TGTGCCAGCAGCGAATTTAGGGACAGCTACAACTATGGCTACACCTTC; abundance: many; d_gene: TRBD1; v_gene: TRBV12-3/TRBV12-4; j_gene: TRBJ1-2
CDR3aa: CASSDGTATNYGYTF; CDR3nt: TGTGCCAGCAGCGATGGGACAGCGACTAACTATGGCTACACCTTC; abundance: many; d_gene: TRBD1; v_gene: TRBV28; j_gene: TRBJ1-2
CDR3aa: CASIEGAHSNTGELFF; CDR3nt: TGTGCCAGCATCGAGGGGGCTCATTCGAACACCGGGGAGCTGTTTTTT; abundance: -; d_gene: TRBD1; v_gene: TRBV5-5; j_gene: TRBJ2-2
CDR3aa: CATSRPPPGLEAFF; CDR3nt: TGTGCCACCAGCAGACCCCCCCCCGGGTTGGAAGCTTTCTTT; abundance: many; d_gene: -; v_gene: TRBV15; j_gene: TRBJ1-1
CDR3aa: CASTRPGHYGYTF; CDR3nt: TGTGCCAGCACGAGGCCAGGGCACTATGGCTACACCTTC; abundance: many; d_gene: -; v_gene: TRBV6-1; j_gene: TRBJ1-2
CDR3aa: CASSFSVDRVDLKETQYF; CDR3nt: TGTGCCAGCAGTTTTTCGGTGGACAGGGTCGACCTCAAGGAGACCCAGTACTTC; abundance: many; d_gene: TRBD1; v_gene: TRBV28; j_gene: TRBJ2-5
CDR3aa: CASSTPRTDASTDTQYF; CDR3nt: TGTGCCAGCAGTACCCCTCGGACGGACGCTAGCACAGATACGCAGTATTTT; abundance: few; d_gene: -; v_gene: TRBV27; j_gene: TRBJ2-3
CDR3aa: CASSLSSGKTYNEQFF; CDR3nt: TGTGCCAGCAGCCTCTCTAGCGGGAAAACCTACAATGAGCAGTTCTTC; abundance: many; d_gene: TRBD2; v_gene: TRBV6-1; j_gene: TRBJ2-1